This T cell receptor beta chain was captured in a study of T cells after posttransplantation cyclophosphamide. The assay was immunoSEQ multiplex PCR, and TCRdb's table has in-frame clones only and misses some. Of around 9,000 clones in the sample, about 85% are singletons; the top ten hold roughly 25%. Germline V gene lookup returns CDR1 SGHTA and CDR2 FQGNSA. V was pared by 5 bases and J by 5 bases, with 18 bases between. There are 15 residues in the CDR3. Treatment was busulfan-fludarabine conditioning, a marrow graft, and cyclophosphamide on days +3 and +4. The source material was PBMCs, sampled after allogeneic stem cell transplant with posttransplant cyclophosphamide. The clonotype comes from a female patient aged 40-49 years who received an allogeneic stem cell transplant from an unrelated donor, was CMV-positive, and had no GVHD. Part of the T cells may come from the graft donor. The V call is TRBV7-2, the J call TRBJ1-1; D remains ambiguous. The CDR3 bases are TGTGCCAGCAGCGCAGCCAGAGGTCAGATTACTGAAGCTTTCTTT. Translation: CASSAARGQITEAFF. Based on the CDR3 plus reference TRBV7-2 and TRBJ1-1, the full variable domain is GAGVSQSPSNKVTEKGKDVELRCDPISGHTALYWYRQSLGQGLEFLIYFQGNSAPDKSGLPSDRFSAERTGGSVSTLTIQRTQQEDSAVYLCASSAARGQITEAFFGQGTRLTVV.